The rows below give T cell receptor beta chains drawn from one sample of a study of CD8 T cells in ankylosing spondylitis. MiXCR, applied by TCRdb to the 5' RACE reads, yields one record per CDR3 protein. The table includes 150,000 to 250,000 distinct CDR3 sequences, over 10% detected once. The sequenced sample consisted of blood, either unsorted or a sorted T cell fraction (not recorded which). The receptors shown here come from a male donor with ankylosing spondylitis or in good health (not recorded which). Both conserved end residues are part of each CDR3. D genes are given only for firm matches. The size entry is marked missing in some rows and otherwise reads once, few, many or a size class.

cdr3_aa,cdr3_nt,v_call,j_call,clone_size,d_call
CASSTHITGELFF,TGTGCCAGCAGCACGCACATAACCGGGGAGCTGTTTTTT,TRBV7-8,TRBJ2-2,NA,NA
CASSLAGGNTGELFF,TGTGCCAGCAGCTTAGCGGGGGGGAACACCGGGGAGCTGTTTTTT,TRBV7-2,TRBJ2-2,many,NA
CASSLRGQQETQYF,TGTGCCAGCAGCTTAAGGGGACAGCAAGAGACCCAGTACTTC,TRBV13,TRBJ2-5,few,TRBD1
CATSRTFGGGQPQHF,TGTGCCACCAGCAGGACCTTCGGGGGTGGTCAGCCCCAGCATTTT,TRBV15,TRBJ1-5,few,NA
CASSLVRGHEQYF,TGTGCCAGCAGCTTGGTACGGGGCCACGAGCAGTACTTC,TRBV5-5,TRBJ2-7,NA,NA
CASSYSPGQYEQYF,TGTGCCAGCAGTTACAGCCCTGGACAGTACGAGCAGTACTTC,TRBV12-3/TRBV12-4,TRBJ2-7,NA,NA
CASSPGTGKQPQHF,TGTGCCAGCAGCCCCGGGACAGGGAAGCAGCCCCAGCATTTT,TRBV5-6,TRBJ1-5,few,TRBD1
CASRSGTGTYEQYF,TGTGCCAGCAGATCCGGGACAGGGACCTACGAGCAGTACTTC,TRBV27,TRBJ2-7,NA,TRBD1
CASSLNRATNTGELFF,TGTGCCAGCAGCTTGAACAGGGCTACGAACACCGGGGAGCTGTTTTTT,TRBV7-9,TRBJ2-2,few,NA
CAISESQGTYYEQYF,TGTGCCATCAGTGAGTCACAGGGGACCTACTACGAGCAGTACTTC,TRBV10-3,TRBJ2-7,few,TRBD1
CASSLRPQDRGFEQYF,TGTGCCAGCAGCTTAAGACCGCAGGACAGGGGTTTCGAGCAGTACTTC,TRBV7-8,TRBJ2-7,NA,TRBD1
CASSFRGSSGANVLTF,TGTGCCAGCAGCTTTAGGGGAAGCTCTGGGGCCAACGTCCTGACTTTC,TRBV7-9,TRBJ2-6,NA,NA
CASSSGTSGSPANEQFF,TGTGCCAGCAGTTCCGGGACTAGCGGGAGCCCGGCCAATGAGCAGTTCTTC,TRBV12-3/TRBV12-4,TRBJ2-1,NA,TRBD2
CARQHTRITDTQYF,TGTGCCAGACAACATACTAGGATCACAGATACGCAGTATTTT,TRBV6-4,TRBJ2-3,NA,NA
CASSLQGSNGELFF,TGCGCCAGCAGCCTCCAGGGGAGCAACGGGGAGCTGTTTTTT,TRBV4-1,TRBJ2-2,many,NA
CATSLQVNQPQHF,TGTGCCACCAGCCTACAGGTGAATCAGCCCCAGCATTTT,TRBV15,TRBJ1-5,few,NA
CASSQFGLAGENTGELFF,TGTGCCAGCAGCCAATTTGGACTAGCGGGAGAGAACACCGGGGAGCTGTTTTTT,TRBV3-1,TRBJ2-2,NA,TRBD2
CASSFSLGNGYTF,TGTGCCAGCAGCTTTAGCCTGGGGAATGGCTACACCTTC,TRBV7-9,TRBJ1-2,few,NA
CSVVAGAGEQYF,TGCAGCGTTGTAGCGGGAGCGGGAGAGCAGTACTTC,TRBV29-1,TRBJ2-7,NA,TRBD2
CASSLSTGGPPTDTQYF,TGTGCCAGCAGCTTATCGACGGGAGGGCCTCCCACAGATACGCAGTATTTT,TRBV11-2,TRBJ2-3,few,TRBD2
CASTLGGVTGELFF,TGTGCCAGCACCTTAGGAGGGGTGACCGGGGAGCTGTTTTTT,TRBV12-3/TRBV12-4,TRBJ2-2,many,NA
CASSLVATTDEQYF,TGTGCCAGCAGCTTAGTGGCCACTACGGACGAGCAGTACTTC,TRBV13,TRBJ2-7,NA,NA
CAATGGSADTQYF,TGTGCCGCAACCGGGGGGTCGGCAGATACGCAGTATTTT,TRBV6-1,TRBJ2-3,few,TRBD2
CASSYSGGSNEQFF,TGTGCCAGCAGCTATAGCGGGGGGAGTAATGAGCAGTTCTTC,TRBV7-9,TRBJ2-1,NA,TRBD2
CASRHGVGTDTQYF,TGTGCCAGCAGGCACGGGGTGGGCACAGATACGCAGTATTTT,TRBV7-9,TRBJ2-3,NA,NA
CASSSTETDPLIDEQFF,TGTGCCAGCAGCTCCACCGAGACAGACCCACTCATCGATGAGCAGTTCTTC,TRBV7-6,TRBJ2-1,NA,NA
CASSLRPSSYNEQFF,TGTGCCAGCAGTCTCCGACCGAGCTCCTACAATGAGCAGTTCTTC,TRBV27,TRBJ2-1,few,NA
CSVADGGNHEQYF,TGCAGCGTTGCTGACGGAGGGAACCACGAGCAGTACTTC,TRBV29-1,TRBJ2-7,few,NA
CASSQGAAGVETQYF,TGTGCCAGCAGCCAGGGGGCAGCGGGAGTAGAGACCCAGTACTTC,TRBV3-1,TRBJ2-5,few,TRBD2
CASSLEGPVTGELFF,TGCGCCAGCAGCTTGGAGGGTCCTGTCACCGGGGAGCTGTTTTTT,TRBV5-1,TRBJ2-2,few,NA
CSARDPGLIYEQYF,TGCAGTGCTAGAGATCCGGGCTTAATTTACGAGCAGTACTTC,TRBV20-1,TRBJ2-7,few,NA
CASRIDGEESSYNEQFF,TGTGCCAGCAGGATCGACGGTGAGGAGAGCTCCTACAATGAGCAGTTCTTC,TRBV12-3/TRBV12-4,TRBJ2-1,many,NA
CASSWTAGVEAFF,TGCGCCAGCAGTTGGACGGCAGGGGTTGAAGCTTTCTTT,TRBV5-1,TRBJ1-1,NA,NA
CATSRDSPDTMGSMGTEAFF,TGTGCCACCAGCAGAGATTCACCGGACACTATGGGCTCGATGGGCACTGAAGCTTTCTTT,TRBV15,TRBJ1-1,NA,NA
CASSFHGRSADTQYF,TGTGCCAGCAGCTTTCATGGGAGGTCCGCGGATACGCAGTATTTT,TRBV5-5,TRBJ2-3,many,NA
CAVHSGTGGLEQYF,TGTGCCGTCCACTCCGGGACAGGGGGCCTCGAGCAGTACTTC,TRBV28,TRBJ2-7,few,TRBD1
CASTGRGPEAFF,TGTGCCAGCACGGGGAGGGGGCCTGAAGCTTTCTTT,TRBV7-9,TRBJ1-1,few,TRBD1
CASRPTWSVSTDTQYF,TGTGCCAGTAGGCCCACGTGGTCAGTCAGCACAGATACGCAGTATTTT,TRBV19,TRBJ2-3,NA,NA
CAWRLAGNTEAFF,TGTGCCTGGAGGCTGGCAGGGAACACTGAAGCTTTCTTT,TRBV30,TRBJ1-1,few,NA
CASSVEGLAGGLQETQYF,TGTGCCAGCAGCGTAGAGGGACTAGCGGGGGGCCTCCAAGAGACCCAGTACTTC,TRBV9,TRBJ2-5,NA,TRBD2
CASRTGYNEQFF,TGTGCCAGCAGGACTGGCTACAATGAGCAGTTCTTC,TRBV27,TRBJ2-1,NA,NA
CAWGENTEAFF,TGTGCCTGGGGTGAGAACACTGAAGCTTTCTTT,TRBV2,TRBJ1-1,NA,NA
CSARLMIGGGQETQYF,TGCAGTGCTAGACTAATGATCGGGGGGGGTCAAGAGACCCAGTACTTC,TRBV20-1,TRBJ2-5,few,TRBD2
CARAGENGNEQFF,TGTGCCAGAGCAGGGGAAAATGGCAATGAGCAGTTCTTC,TRBV2,TRBJ2-1,few,NA